This T cell receptor beta chain is drawn from a study of CD8+ T cells in alopecia areata (dated by TCRdb to 2017 to 2018). Context from the whole study: Treated patients were enrolled in an open-label pilot trial of oral tofacitinib at 5 to 10 mg twice daily for moderate-to-severe alopecia areata. Patients received tofacitinib for 6 to 18 months and were then followed off drug for 6 months to check for delayed response and recurrence. In treated patients, disease severity was measured using the SALT score, which gives the percentage of scalp surface area affected. The study used high-throughput TCRbeta sequencing to examine T cell clonal expansion in alopecia areata, in both the C3H/HeJ mouse model and human patients. Scalp tissue and sorted CD4+ and CD8+ peripheral blood T cells from patchy and totalis/universalis alopecia areata patients and from healthy controls were covered by human TCRbeta sequencing. Biopsies were taken from tofacitinib-treated patients at baseline and again at 4 and 24 weeks into treatment, and several of those patients also had a later scalp biopsy. Scalp clonality was compared among normal scalp (n=4), patchy alopecia areata scalp (n=8), and alopecia totalis/universalis scalp (n=8). RNA was extracted with the PAXgene miRNA kit for fixed scalp, the miRNeasy kit for PBMCs, and the RNeasy kit for mouse skin. immunoSEQ multiplex PCR using 35 Vbeta forward primers and 13 Jbeta reverse primers was used to amplify TCRbeta CDR3 regions.

The CDR3 goes from the cysteine to the phenylalanine over 13 residues. The read is trimmed to its CDR3 DNA, 39 bases read in frame from base 1. Taken from the germline V gene, the CDR1 and CDR2 loops are SGHTA and FQGNSA. V drops 4 bases and J drops 0 bases, leaving 6 bases in between. In its sample, this clone was seen once. It lacks a known antigen. This could be a read error, since a much larger clone is one nucleotide away. The library was obtained by the immunoSEQ multiplex PCR assay. RNA was extracted from all samples and reverse transcribed into cDNA as template for TCR sequencing. SuperScript III was used to make first-strand cDNA, primed with a 2:1 mix of oligo-dT and random hexamers. A synthetic immune receptor repertoire was used to gauge amplification bias, and whatever bias remained was removed computationally. In the source study's methods: Raw reads were preprocessed for error removal, and CDR3 was defined according to IMGT conventions as running from the conserved cysteine to phenylalanine. Clonality was computed by normalizing Shannon entropy by log2 of the number of productive unique TCRs and subtracting the result from 1. Scalp TCRbeta sequences were cross-referenced with sorted blood CD4 and CD8 repertoires so that the CD4 or CD8 identity of scalp clones could be inferred. Not all clones reach the TCRdb copy of this immuneACCESS table, which keeps in-frame sequences only. Checked studies attribute under half of the gap to unresolved V genes and leave the rest unexplained. The V and J calls and clone size were taken over from that table, and D and trimming were inferred from the DNA. In this sample the table shows approximately 160,000 clones, approximately 60% of which occur a single time. The ten most abundant clones make up approximately 15% of the sample.

Interpreted using the paper, the time point label stands for: around 22 weeks on oral tofacitinib. In the paper's terms, the treatment or condition label means: oral pan-JAK inhibitor, 5-10 mg twice daily. Lesional scalp punch biopsies and peripheral blood were collected from alopecia areata patients. PBMCs were separated by density centrifugation and stained for CD3, CD4 and CD8, after which CD4+ and CD8+ T cells were sorted on a FACSAria. Study-wide conclusions, independent of this receptor: Compared with normal scalp, lesional scalp, particularly in alopecia totalis/universalis, had higher clonality and more expanded CD8+ clones, which suggests antigenic drive. Shared TCR sequences between patients were less evident than in mice, which may be partly attributable to HLA diversity in the patient population. Resident alphabeta T cells in normal human skin are also sequenced, complicating scalp TCR repertoire analysis, unlike mouse skin dominated by gammadelta T cells. Tofacitinib significantly decreased scalp clonality and the number of expanded CD8+ clones among the top 100 scalp clones. Many expanded lesional clones were found to persist in scalp and blood during tofacitinib treatment, and relapse after treatment cessation may be partly explained by this persistence. Because the treated cohort was small and included a single nonresponder, larger studies are needed to assess links between baseline CD8+ expansion and response.

Sequenced material: CD4+ T cells sorted from blood, taken at week 24, from a patient treated with tofacitinib. The chain is encoded by TRBV7-2 joined to TRBJ1-1, and possibly TRBD1, on 5 matching bases. The clonotype was recovered from a human donor with alopecia areata. The CDR3 in this case is CASSSTVNTEAFF. The DNA is TGTGCCAGCAGCTCGACAGTGAACACTGAAGCTTTCTTT. With all but the CDR3 taken from the reference TRBV7-2 and TRBJ1-1 genes, the full variable domain is: GAGVSQSPSNKVTEKGKDVELRCDPISGHTALYWYRQSLGQGLEFLIYFQGNSAPDKSGLPSDRFSAERTGGSVSTLTIQRTQQEDSAVYLCASSSTVNTEAFFGQGTRLTVV.